The TCR beta chain under discussion was sequenced for a study of PD-L1 blockade in urothelial cancer. Study context: Analysis of blood occurred 3 weeks (second dose) and 6 weeks after treatment start. General observations from the study: Tumor-associated clones in the blood of durable-benefit patients grew more at 3 weeks. Pretreatment clonality of the blood TCR repertoire below the median was predictive of superior survival.

Between 1 and 8 samples, pretreatment and on-treatment, were given by each patient. Only in-frame clones appear in the TCRdb table, and some are missing; sequencing was by immunoSEQ multiplex PCR. The repertoire holds tens of thousands of clones, with approximately 90% as singletons. This CDR3 comprises 15 residues. The germline V gene encodes CDR1 SGDLS and CDR2 YYNGEE. V gave up 4 bases and J gave up 1 base, with 14 bases separating them. Points on this clone: Its antigen remains unknown.

The chain recombines TRBV9 with TRBJ1-2, with a possible D match to TRBD1 (5 bases). The receptor was isolated from a woman in her 70s with urothelial cancer. The sequencing used PBMCs, collected around atezolizumab (anti-PD-L1) treatment. In DNA, the CDR3 is TGTGCCAGCAGCCCTACCGGGGGTGATAACTATGGCTACACCTTC. This sequence encodes CASSPTGGDNYGYTF.